The present T cell receptor (beta chain) was sequenced within a study of blood T cell dynamics during melanoma immunotherapy. Trimming cost V 0 bases and J 5 bases; bases outside gene matches: 4. CDR1 WNHNN and CDR2 SYGVQD come from the germline V gene (reference sequence). The CDR3 is 15 amino acids. Study results and limitations: Among sorted CD8+ subsets, immune-effector cells had the highest clonality and cell-free DNA similarity. It remained unknown if the driving T cell clones were melanoma-specific.

The time point here: week 3, after first cycle of checkpoint inhibitor. Apart from a couple of fast progressors, RECIST 1.1 response was judged 12 weeks post-infusion. As for this clone: Its target is not known.

Sequenced by immunoSEQ multiplex PCR; TCRdb stores in-frame clones only, minus some. The sample holds 3,000 to 4,500 clones; around 96% are singletons and the top ten take under 0.55%. This specimen consisted of effector memory CD8+ T cells from blood, obtained from a patient treated with checkpoint blockade. This sequence originates from a human donor with melanoma. V is TRBV10-1 and J is TRBJ2-3; 8 bases fit TRBD2. As DNA, the CDR3 is TGCGCCAGCAGTGAGTCGCGGGAGGCCGGAGATACGCAGTATTTT. Its translation is CASSESREAGDTQYF.